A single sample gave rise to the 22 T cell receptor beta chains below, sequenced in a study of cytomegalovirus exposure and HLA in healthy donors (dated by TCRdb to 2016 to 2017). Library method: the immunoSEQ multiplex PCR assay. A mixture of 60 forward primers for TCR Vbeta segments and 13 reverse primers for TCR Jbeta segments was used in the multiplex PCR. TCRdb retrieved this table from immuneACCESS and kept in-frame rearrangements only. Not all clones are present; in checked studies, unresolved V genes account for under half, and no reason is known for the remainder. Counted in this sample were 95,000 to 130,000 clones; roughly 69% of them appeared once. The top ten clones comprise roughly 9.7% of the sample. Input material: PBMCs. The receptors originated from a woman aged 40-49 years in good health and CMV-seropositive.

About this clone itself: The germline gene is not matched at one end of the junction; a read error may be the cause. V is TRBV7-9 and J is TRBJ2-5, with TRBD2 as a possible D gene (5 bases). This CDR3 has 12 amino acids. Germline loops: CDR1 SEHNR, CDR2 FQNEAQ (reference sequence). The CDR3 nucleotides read TGTTCCAGCAAAGAGGGCCCTGGGACCCAGTACTTC. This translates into CSSKEGPGTQYF.

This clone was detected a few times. The CDR3 coding sequence is TGTGCCAGCAGTCCCCTCCGACAGGGGTGGGGGGCCAACGTCCTGACTTTC. Protein sequence: CASSPLRQGWGANVLTF. This chain joins TRBV27 and TRBJ2-6; 8 positions match TRBD1. The CDR3 is 17 residues long. The germline gives CDR1 MNHEY, CDR2 SMNVEV (reference sequence). V was clipped by 5 bases and J by 4 bases; unmatched bases: 10.

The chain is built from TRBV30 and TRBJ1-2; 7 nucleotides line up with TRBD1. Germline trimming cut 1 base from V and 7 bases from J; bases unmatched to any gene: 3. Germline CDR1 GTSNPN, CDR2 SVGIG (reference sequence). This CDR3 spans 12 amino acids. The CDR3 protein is CAWSGSGGGYTF. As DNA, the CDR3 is TGTGCCTGGAGTGGGTCAGGGGGTGGCTACACCTTC.

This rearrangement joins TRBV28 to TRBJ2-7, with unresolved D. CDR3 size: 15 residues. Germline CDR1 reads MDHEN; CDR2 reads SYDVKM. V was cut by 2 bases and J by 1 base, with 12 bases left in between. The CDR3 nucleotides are TGTGCCAGCAGTTTACCCGGGTTGGAATCCTACGAGCAGTACTTC. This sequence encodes CASSLPGLESYEQYF.

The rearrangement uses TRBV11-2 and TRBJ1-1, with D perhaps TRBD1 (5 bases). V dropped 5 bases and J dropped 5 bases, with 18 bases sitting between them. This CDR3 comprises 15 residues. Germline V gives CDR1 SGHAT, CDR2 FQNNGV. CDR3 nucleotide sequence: TGTGCCAGCAGCCATCCGTGGGGGGAGAGGACTGAAGCTTTCTTT. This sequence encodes CASSHPWGERTEAFF.

This CDR3 is CASRPGRGDTEAFF. CDR3 coding DNA: TGTGCCAGTCGCCCGGGGAGGGGGGACACTGAAGCTTTCTTT. The chain has TRBV19 and TRBJ1-1; D perhaps matches TRBD1 (6 bases). V dropped 8 bases and J dropped 3 bases, with 16 bases sitting between them. CDR1 is LNHDA and CDR2 is SQIVND in the germline V gene (reference sequence). The CDR3 covers 14 residues.

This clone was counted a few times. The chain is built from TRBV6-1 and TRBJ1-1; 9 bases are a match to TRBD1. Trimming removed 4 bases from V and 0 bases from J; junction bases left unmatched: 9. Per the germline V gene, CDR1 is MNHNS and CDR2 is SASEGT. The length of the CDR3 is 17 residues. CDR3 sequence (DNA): TGTGCCAGCAGTGTGGGGACAGGGAGGGGGGTGAACACTGAAGCTTTCTTT. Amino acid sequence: CASSVGTGRGVNTEAFF.

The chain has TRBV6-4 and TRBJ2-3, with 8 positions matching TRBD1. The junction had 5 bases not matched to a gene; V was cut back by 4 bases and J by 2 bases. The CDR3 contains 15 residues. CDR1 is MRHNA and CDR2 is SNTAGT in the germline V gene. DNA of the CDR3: TGTGCCAGCAGTGTGACAGGGGACATCACAGATACGCAGTATTTT. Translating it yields CASSVTGDITDTQYF.

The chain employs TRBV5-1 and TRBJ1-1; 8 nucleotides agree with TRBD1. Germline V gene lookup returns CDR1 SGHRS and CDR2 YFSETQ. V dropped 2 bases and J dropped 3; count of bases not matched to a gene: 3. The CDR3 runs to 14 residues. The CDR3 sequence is CASSFAQGDTEAFF. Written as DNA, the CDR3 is TGCGCCAGCAGCTTCGCACAGGGGGACACTGAAGCTTTCTTT.

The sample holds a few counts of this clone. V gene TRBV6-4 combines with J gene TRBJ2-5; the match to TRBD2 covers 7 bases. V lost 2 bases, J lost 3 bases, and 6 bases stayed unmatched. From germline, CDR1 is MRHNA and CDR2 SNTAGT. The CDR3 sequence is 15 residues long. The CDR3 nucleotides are TGTGCCAGCAGTGACCCTTCAACTAGCGAAGAGACCCAGTACTTC. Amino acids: CASSDPSTSEETQYF.

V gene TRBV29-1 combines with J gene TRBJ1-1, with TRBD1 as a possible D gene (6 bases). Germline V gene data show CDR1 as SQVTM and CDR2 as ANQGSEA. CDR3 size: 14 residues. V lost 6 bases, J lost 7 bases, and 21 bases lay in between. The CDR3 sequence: CSVVGTPLRSEAFF. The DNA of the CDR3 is TGCAGCGTGGTCGGGACACCCCTTAGGAGTGAAGCTTTCTTT.

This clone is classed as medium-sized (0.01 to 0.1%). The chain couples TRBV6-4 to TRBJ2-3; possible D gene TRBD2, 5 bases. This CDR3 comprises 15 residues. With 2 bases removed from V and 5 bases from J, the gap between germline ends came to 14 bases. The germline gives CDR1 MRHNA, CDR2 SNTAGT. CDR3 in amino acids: CASSDVEGSVDTQYF. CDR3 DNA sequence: TGTGCCAGCAGTGACGTTGAGGGATCAGTAGATACGCAGTATTTT.

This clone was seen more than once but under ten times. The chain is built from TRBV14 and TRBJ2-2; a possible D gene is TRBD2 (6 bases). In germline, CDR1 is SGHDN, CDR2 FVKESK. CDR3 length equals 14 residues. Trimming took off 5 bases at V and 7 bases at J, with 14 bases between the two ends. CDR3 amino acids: CASSNHGGFGELFF. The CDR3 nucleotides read TGTGCCAGCAGCAACCACGGGGGATTCGGGGAGCTGTTTTTT.

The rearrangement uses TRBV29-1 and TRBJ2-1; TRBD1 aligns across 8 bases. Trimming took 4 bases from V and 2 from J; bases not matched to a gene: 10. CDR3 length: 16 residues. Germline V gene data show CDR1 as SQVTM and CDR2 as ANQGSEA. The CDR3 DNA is TGCAGCGTTGCGGTCCGGGGACAGGTTACCTACAATGAGCAGTTCTTC. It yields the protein CSVAVRGQVTYNEQFF.

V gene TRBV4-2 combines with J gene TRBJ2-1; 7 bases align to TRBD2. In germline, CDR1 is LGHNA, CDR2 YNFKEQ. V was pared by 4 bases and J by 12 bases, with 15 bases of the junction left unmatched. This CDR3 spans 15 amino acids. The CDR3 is CASSPREDGRPWQFF. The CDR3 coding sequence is TGTGCCAGCAGCCCGAGGGAGGACGGGAGGCCGTGGCAGTTCTTC.

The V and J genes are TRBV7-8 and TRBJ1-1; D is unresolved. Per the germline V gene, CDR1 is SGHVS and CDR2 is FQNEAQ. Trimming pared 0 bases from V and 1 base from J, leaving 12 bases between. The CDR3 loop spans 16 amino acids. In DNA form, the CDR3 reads TGTGCCAGCAGCTTAGCTTCCCCCTTCCCGAACACTGAAGCTTTCTTT. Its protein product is CASSLASPFPNTEAFF.

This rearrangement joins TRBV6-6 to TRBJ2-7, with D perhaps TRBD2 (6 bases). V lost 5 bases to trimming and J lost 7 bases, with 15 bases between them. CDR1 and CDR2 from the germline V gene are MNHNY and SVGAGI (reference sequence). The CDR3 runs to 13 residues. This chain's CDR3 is CASSTRDGGEQYF. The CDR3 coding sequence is TGTGCCAGCAGTACCCGGGACGGGGGAGAGCAGTACTTC.

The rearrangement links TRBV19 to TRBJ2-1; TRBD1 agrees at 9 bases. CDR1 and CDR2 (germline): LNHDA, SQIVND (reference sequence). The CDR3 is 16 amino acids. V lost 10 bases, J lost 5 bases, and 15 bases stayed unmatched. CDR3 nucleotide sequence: TGTGCCACTAACCCCCAGTGGGACAGGGATGACAATGAGCAGTTCTTC. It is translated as CATNPQWDRDDNEQFF. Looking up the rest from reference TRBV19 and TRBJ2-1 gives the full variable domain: DGGITQSPKYLFRKEGQNVTLSCEQNLNHDAMYWYRQDPGQGLRLIYYSQIVNDFQKGDIAEGYSVSREKKESFPLTVTSAQKNPTAFYLCATNPQWDRDDNEQFFGPGTRLTVL.

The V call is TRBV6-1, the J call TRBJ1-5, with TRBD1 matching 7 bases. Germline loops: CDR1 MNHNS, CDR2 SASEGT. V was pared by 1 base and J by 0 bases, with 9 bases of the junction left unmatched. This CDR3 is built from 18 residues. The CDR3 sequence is CASSEEPWTGYSNQPQHF. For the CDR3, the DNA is TGTGCCAGCAGTGAAGAGCCTTGGACAGGTTATAGCAATCAGCCCCAGCATTTT.

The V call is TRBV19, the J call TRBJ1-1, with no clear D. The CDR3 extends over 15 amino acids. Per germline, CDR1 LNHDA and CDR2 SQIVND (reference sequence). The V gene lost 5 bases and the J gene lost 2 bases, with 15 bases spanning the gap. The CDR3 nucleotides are TGTGCCAGTAGTCCAACCCTACAGATAAACACTGAAGCTTTCTTT. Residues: CASSPTLQINTEAFF. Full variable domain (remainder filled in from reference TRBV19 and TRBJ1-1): DGGITQSPKYLFRKEGQNVTLSCEQNLNHDAMYWYRQDPGQGLRLIYYSQIVNDFQKGDIAEGYSVSREKKESFPLTVTSAQKNPTAFYLCASSPTLQINTEAFFGQGTRLTVV.

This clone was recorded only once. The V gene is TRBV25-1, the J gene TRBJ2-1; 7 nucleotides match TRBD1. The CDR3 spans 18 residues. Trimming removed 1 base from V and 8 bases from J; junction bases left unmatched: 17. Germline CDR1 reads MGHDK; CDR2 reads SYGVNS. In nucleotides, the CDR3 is TGTGCCAGCAGTGAATTGGGGACAGTTTCTCCTCTCGGGGATGAGCAGTTCTTC. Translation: CASSELGTVSPLGDEQFF.

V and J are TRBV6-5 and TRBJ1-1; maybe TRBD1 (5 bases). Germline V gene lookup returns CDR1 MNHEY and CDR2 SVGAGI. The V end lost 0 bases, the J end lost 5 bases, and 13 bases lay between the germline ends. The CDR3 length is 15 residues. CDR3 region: CASSYSRQSKTEAFF. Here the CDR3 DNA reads TGTGCCAGCAGTTACTCGAGACAGTCGAAGACTGAAGCTTTCTTT.